This T cell receptor beta chain was observed in a study of T-cell memory formation after mild COVID-19. TCRdb re-analysed the 5' RACE reads in MiXCR, keeping a single row per CDR3 protein. The table includes roughly 68,000 distinct CDR3 sequences, 16% detected once. Notes on the study in general: Whether second-wave clones peaking at day 37 were SARS-CoV-2 specific went unconfirmed. Pre-infection memory held some responding clones, suggesting pre-existing cross-reactive T cells responded.

In its sample, this clonotype was seen a few times. Its antigen is not known. The V gene lost 3 bases and the J gene lost 7 bases, with 10 bases spanning the gap. The germline V gene has CDR1 MGHRA and CDR2 YSYEKL. This CDR3 is 12 amino acids long. This chain joins TRBV4-1 and TRBJ2-7; D possibly corresponds to TRBD2 (6 bases). The specimen sequenced was PBMCs or a T cell subset sorted from them (not recorded which). The receptor was derived from an adult woman who had mild COVID-19 (a few samples of this study predate the infection). Cell type and time point are not known. CDR3 in amino acids: CASSQEGLEQYF. CDR3 DNA sequence: TGCGCCAGCAGCCAGGAGGGGCTTGAGCAGTACTTC.